These 16 T cell receptor beta chains share one sample of origin, sequenced in a study of cytomegalovirus exposure and HLA in healthy donors. A multiplex PCR was run with 60 Vbeta primers and 13 Jbeta primers. Clones were read by immunoSEQ multiplex PCR, and TCRdb kept only the in-frame ones, dropping some. The table lists about 160,000 clones, around 79% of them singletons. The sequenced sample consisted of PBMCs. The receptors originated from a woman aged 50 to 60 in good health and CMV-seropositive.

This sequence joins TRBV6-1 and TRBJ2-1, with 7 bases aligning to TRBD2. The CDR3 runs 16 residues. The germline CDR1 and CDR2 sequences are MNHNS and SASEGT. V gave up 4 bases and J gave up 8 bases; unmatched junction bases: 14. The CDR3: CASSGSAGTTNDEQFF. CDR3 sequence (DNA): TGTGCCAGCAGTGGGTCGGCGGGGACTACAAACGATGAGCAGTTCTTC.

The chain employs TRBV7-9 and TRBJ2-5, with D maybe TRBD2 (5 bases). The germline V gene encodes CDR1 SEHNR and CDR2 FQNEAQ (reference sequence). Trimming pared 5 bases from V and 4 bases from J, leaving 11 bases between. This CDR3 spans 13 amino acids. The CDR3 region is CASSHARGETQYF. CDR3 DNA sequence: TGTGCCAGCAGCCATGCCCGGGGAGAGACCCAGTACTTC.

This clone turned up a few times. A junction end diverges from the germline sequence, so it may reflect a read error. This rearrangement joins TRBV7-7 to TRBJ2-5; a weak D match, TRBD1 (5 bases). The CDR3 is 15 amino acids. Germline loops: CDR1 SSHAT, CDR2 FNYEAQ (reference sequence). CDR3 sequence: CASSATVGQQETQYF. The CDR3, as DNA: TGTGCTAGCAGCGCCACGGTGGGGCAGCAAGAGACCCAGTACTTC.

The J gene is TRBJ1-3, the V gene TRBV5-8; unclear D gene. This CDR3 has 15 amino acids. V shed 3 bases and J shed 2 bases, with 12 bases lying between them. The germline gives CDR1 SGHTS, CDR2 YDEGEE. The CDR3 is CASSSDGIPGNTIYF. CDR3 nucleotide sequence: TGTGCCAGCAGCTCGGACGGGATCCCTGGAAACACCATATATTTT.

The sample holds a few counts of this clone. V and J are TRBV19 and TRBJ1-1; D possibly corresponds to TRBD1 (6 bases). This CDR3 contains 14 residues. V gave up 5 bases and J gave up 1 base, with 11 bases separating them. CDR1 and CDR2 from the germline V gene are LNHDA and SQIVND (reference sequence). The DNA of the CDR3 is TGTGCCAGTAGTGTTGACAGGAGGAACACTGAAGCTTTCTTT. As protein: CASSVDRRNTEAFF.

The V gene is TRBV18, the J gene TRBJ1-1; D remains unclear. The V and J ends lost 5 bases and 4 bases respectively, with 17 bases between them. Germline V gene lookup returns CDR1 KGHSH and CDR2 LQKENI. This CDR3 is built from 15 residues. The CDR3 DNA sequence: TGTGCCAGCTCATCTTCACCGGGGTACTCCACTGAAGCTTTCTTT. It codes for CASSSSPGYSTEAFF.

This chain joins TRBV19 and TRBJ2-7, with D tentatively TRBD1 (5 bases). The CDR3 runs 14 residues. Trimming shortened V by 3 bases and J by 2 bases, and 11 bases separated the two germline ends. CDR1 LNHDA and CDR2 SQIVND come from the germline V gene (reference sequence). CDR3 nucleotide sequence: TGTGCCAGTAGTATTTTCGCAGGGCCCTACGAGCAGTACTTC. Amino acid sequence: CASSIFAGPYEQYF.

This clone appeared once. The chain uses TRBV14 and TRBJ1-1, with a weak D call TRBD1 (5 bases). The germline V and J ends were trimmed by 1 base and 1 base, with 10 bases remaining between them. Germline V gene sequence: CDR1 SGHDN, CDR2 FVKESK. CDR3 length: 15 amino acids. For the CDR3, the DNA is TGTGCCAGCAGCCAAGTCAGACAGACGAACACTGAAGCTTTCTTT. Translating gives CASSQVRQTNTEAFF. Variable domain in full (rest from reference TRBV14 and TRBJ1-1): EAGVTQFPSHSVIEKGQTVTLRCDPISGHDNLYWYRRVMGKEIKFLLHFVKESKQDESGMPNNRFLAERTGGTYSTLKVQPAELEDSGVYFCASSQVRQTNTEAFFGQGTRLTVV.

This clone was seen a single time. The J gene is TRBJ1-3, the V gene TRBV4-1; D remains unclear. The germline V and J ends were trimmed by 4 bases and 4 bases, with 8 bases remaining between them. The CDR3 covers 13 residues. The germline V gene has CDR1 MGHRA and CDR2 YSYEKL. As DNA, the CDR3 is TGCGCCAGCAGCCCCCAGGAAGGAAACACCATATATTTT. Encoded protein: CASSPQEGNTIYF.

This clone was detected once. This rearrangement joins TRBV7-9 to TRBJ2-6, with 8 bases fitting TRBD1. V gave up 3 bases and J gave up 2 bases; unmatched junction bases: 6. The CDR3 consists of 17 residues. Germline lookup yields CDR1 SEHNR and CDR2 FQNEAQ (reference sequence). The CDR3 reads CASSFFSGGAGANVLTF. CDR3 DNA: TGTGCCAGCAGCTTCTTTTCAGGGGGCGCTGGGGCCAACGTCCTGACTTTC.

The gene calls are TRBV4-2 and TRBJ2-5; D is uncertain. The CDR3 is 14 amino acids. Trimming cost V 0 bases and J 5 bases, with 10 bases left between them. Germline CDR1 is LGHNA and CDR2 is YNFKEQ. DNA of the CDR3: TGTGCCAGCAGCCAAGAGAGCGTTTATGAGACCCAGTACTTC. It specifies CASSQESVYETQYF.

This chain joins TRBV2 and TRBJ1-2; possibly TRBD1 for D (6 bases). Germline V CDR1 and CDR2: SNHLY, FYNNEI. The CDR3 has 12 amino acids. V was cut by 8 bases and J by 6 bases, with 13 bases left in between. The DNA of the CDR3 is TGTGCCAGCGAGGGGGGGGCCGATGGCTACACCTTC. It is translated as CASEGGADGYTF.

The genes are TRBV7-2 and TRBJ2-2; 8 bases are shared with TRBD1. Trimming at V came to 5 bases and at J to 1 base, leaving 9 bases not matched to a gene. This CDR3 comprises 17 residues. Germline lookup yields CDR1 SGHTA and CDR2 FQGNSA. As DNA, the CDR3 is TGTGCCAGCAGCCGGGGACGCAGGGGGCTGAACACCGGGGAGCTGTTTTTT. Its translation is CASSRGRRGLNTGELFF.

In its sample, this clone was seen a few times. CDR3 DNA: TGTGCCAGCAGCTTAATGAGACTTTCTAGCACAGATACGCAGTATTTT. Translating it yields CASSLMRLSSTDTQYF. This sequence joins TRBV7-9 and TRBJ2-3, with D unclear. The CDR3 contains 16 residues. Trimming shortened V by 2 bases and J by 0 bases, and 12 bases separated the two germline ends. The germline V gene has CDR1 SEHNR and CDR2 FQNEAQ (reference sequence).

CDR3 bases: TGTGCCTGGAGTGAGGGAGTAAATGGCTACACCTTC. Translating it yields CAWSEGVNGYTF. The chain carries TRBV30 and TRBJ1-2; D is unclear. Germline CDR1 reads GTSNPN; CDR2 reads SVGIG (reference sequence). The CDR3 length is 12 residues. V gave up 1 base and J gave up 6 bases, with 9 bases separating them.

This rearrangement joins TRBV30 to TRBJ2-7; weak D call: TRBD2 (7 bases). Germline lookup yields CDR1 GTSNPN and CDR2 SVGIG (reference sequence). The CDR3 totals 16 residues. The germline V and J ends were trimmed by 4 bases and 5 bases, with 24 bases remaining between them. The CDR3 protein is CAWTPQWGGASNEQYF. The CDR3 DNA sequence: TGTGCCTGGACCCCGCAATGGGGGGGGGCTTCGAACGAGCAGTACTTC.